The clone carrying this TCR beta chain was seen more than once but under ten times. The target antigen is unknown. The Oncomine TCR Beta short-read assay was what sequenced the DNA obtained from cultured CD4+ T cells. TCRdb recomputed calls from the PCR reads with MiXCR, one row per CDR3 protein. The data show 25,000 to 30,000 distinct CDR3 sequences, around 64% seen once. The treatment is: approximately 10-day PBMC culture with coronavirus spike peptide pools or control peptides (ViraFEST assay). These data belong to a study of vaccination and CD4 T cells after COVID-19. The CDR3 spans 18 residues. After removal of 1 base from V and 7 bases from J, the junction contained 16 bases not matched to a gene. The germline CDR1 and CDR2 sequences are LNHDA and SQIVND (reference sequence).

The chain joins TRBV19 to TRBJ1-5; 7 positions agree with TRBD1. Here the sequenced sample was CD4+ T cells from blood, cultured in vitro, taken after SARS-CoV-2 vaccination. The TCR originated in a human donor who received a COVID-19 vaccine. The CDR3: CASSIGHRGGGDMQPQHF. As DNA, the CDR3 is TGTGCCAGTAGTATAGGCCACAGGGGCGGTGGGGATATGCAGCCCCAGCATTTT.